The 12 T cell receptor beta chains below come from one sample, sequenced in a study of CD8 T cells in Susac syndrome. It was with random hexamers that 0.5 to 1 ug RNA was reverse transcribed. TCRdb independently ran MiXCR on the immunoSEQ multiplex PCR reads; one entry per CDR3 protein. The sample carries fewer than 350,000 distinct CDR3 sequences, about 89% recorded once. Sequencing was performed on CD8+ T cells from PBMCs. These receptors were obtained from a human donor with multiple sclerosis.

V usage is TRBV4-3 and J usage is TRBJ2-7; a possible D gene is TRBD2 (6 bases). This CDR3 spans 15 amino acids. V lost 1 base, J lost 0 bases, and 10 bases lay in between. Germline assignment: CDR1 LGHNA and CDR2 YSLEER. The CDR3 protein is CASSQGLAHSYEQYF. The DNA of the CDR3 is TGCGCCAGCAGCCAAGGCCTAGCGCACTCCTACGAGCAGTACTTC.

The chain carries TRBV20-1 and TRBJ2-1, with TRBD2 identical over 14 bases. This CDR3 is 19 amino acids long. Germline assignment: CDR1 DFQATT and CDR2 SNEGSKA (reference sequence). The ends lost 3 bases at V and 1 base at J; junction bases unmatched: 11. Here the CDR3 DNA reads TGCAGTGCTAGGCCGGGACTAGCGGGAGTGGAGGGATCCTACAATGAGCAGTTCTTC. Its protein product is CSARPGLAGVEGSYNEQFF.

This clonotype occurred a few times. The chain's CDR3 is CASGVGGHEQYF. The CDR3 coding sequence is TGTGCCAGCGGTGTAGGGGGTCACGAGCAGTACTTC. This sequence joins TRBV6-1 and TRBJ2-7, with D tentatively TRBD1 (6 bases). The CDR3 runs 12 residues. Germline CDR1 is MNHNS and CDR2 is SASEGT. Trimming stripped 8 bases from V and 5 bases from J, with 13 bases between.

The rearrangement links TRBV7-8 to TRBJ1-2; possible D gene TRBD1, 6 bases. The CDR3 covers 16 residues. Germline CDR1 is SGHVS and CDR2 is FQNEAQ. V was trimmed by 2 bases and J by 6 bases, leaving 19 bases between them. The CDR3 spells CASSLIAEGGQNGYTF. CDR3 DNA: TGTGCCAGCAGCTTAATCGCGGAGGGGGGGCAGAATGGCTACACCTTC.

This clonotype was counted only a few times. The chain uses TRBV7-2 and TRBJ1-1; no clear D gene. CDR3 size: 12 residues. Germline CDR1 SGHTA, CDR2 FQGNSA. With 5 bases removed from V and 3 bases from J, the gap between germline ends came to 7 bases. The CDR3 region is CASSGPYTEAFF. CDR3 coding DNA: TGTGCCAGCAGCGGCCCGTACACTGAAGCTTTCTTT.

The chain links TRBV4-1 to TRBJ2-7; a weak D match, TRBD2 (6 bases). Trimming shortened V by 0 bases and J by 6 bases, and 15 bases separated the two germline ends. Germline V CDR1 and CDR2: MGHRA, YSYEKL. The CDR3 has 15 amino acids. CDR3: CASSQDWGDLGEQYF. In DNA, the CDR3 is TGCGCCAGCAGCCAAGATTGGGGGGACTTGGGCGAGCAGTACTTC.

The chain uses TRBV12-3 or TRBV12-4 and TRBJ2-1; no reliable D call. There are 12 residues in the CDR3. Trimming cost V 6 bases and J 6 bases, with 9 bases left between them. CDR3 sequence (DNA): TGTGCCAGCAGCCAAATCCTCAATGAGCAGTTCTTC. The encoded protein is CASSQILNEQFF.

This chain uses TRBV2 with TRBJ2-3; the match to TRBD2 covers 8 bases. The CDR3 has 14 residues. The ends lost 6 bases at V and 2 bases at J; junction bases unmatched: 4. Germline-derived CDR1 and CDR2 are SNHLY and FYNNEI. Written as DNA, the CDR3 is TGTGCCAGCAGAGGACTAGCCCCCACAGATACGCAGTATTTT. It translates to CASRGLAPTDTQYF. The full variable domain, in which reference TRBV2 and TRBJ2-3 provide the parts outside the CDR3, is EPEVTQTPSHQVTQMGQEVILRCVPISNHLYFYWYRQILGQKVEFLVSFYNNEISEKSEIFDDQFSVERPDGSNFTLKIRSTKLEDSAMYFCASRGLAPTDTQYFGPGTRLTVL.

The chain couples TRBV4-2 to TRBJ2-1, with D hard to call. Germline V gene data show CDR1 as LGHNA and CDR2 as YNFKEQ. The CDR3 is made up of 16 amino acids. The V end was cut by 0 bases, the J end by 0 bases, with 9 bases between. The CDR3 DNA reads as TGTGCCAGCAGCCAAGAGTCGGAGATCTCCTACAATGAGCAGTTCTTC. This gives the protein CASSQESEISYNEQFF.

This rearrangement joins TRBV28 to TRBJ1-5, with D possibly matching TRBD1 (5 bases). CDR3 length equals 15 residues. Germline values: CDR1 MDHEN, CDR2 SYDVKM. The V and J ends lost 2 bases and 3 bases respectively, with 11 bases between them. CDR3 sequence: CASSLRGSYNQPQHF. As DNA, the CDR3 is TGTGCCAGCAGTTTAAGGGGCAGCTACAATCAGCCCCAGCATTTT. The variable domain in full, completed from reference TRBV28 and TRBJ1-5, reads DVKVTQSSRYLVKRTGEKVFLECVQDMDHENMFWYRQDPGLGLRLIYFSYDVKMKEKGDIPEGYSVSREKKERFSLILESASTNQTSMYLCASSLRGSYNQPQHFGDGTRLSIL.

The CDR3 nucleotides are TGCAGTGCTAGAGTGGGACAGGGGACTGAAGCTTTCTTT. Protein sequence: CSARVGQGTEAFF. The V and J genes are TRBV20-1 and TRBJ1-1; TRBD1 matches 10 bases. Germline V gives CDR1 DFQATT, CDR2 SNEGSKA (reference sequence). V lost 1 base and J lost 5; bases outside the gene matches: 1. This CDR3 comprises 13 residues.

The DNA for the CDR3 is TGCGCCAGCAGCTCGGCTTGGGGCTCCTACGAGCAGTACTTC. Its protein product is CASSSAWGSYEQYF. The chain links TRBV5-1 to TRBJ2-7, with no clear D. V was trimmed by 3 bases and J by 0 bases, leaving 10 bases between them. The CDR3 has 14 amino acids. From germline, CDR1 is SGHRS and CDR2 YFSETQ.